In this sample, the clone carrying this TCR beta chain turned up a few times. This sample is drawn from a study of T-cell reconstitution after alpha-beta-depleted transplantation in children. In germline, CDR1 is SGHDT, CDR2 YYEEEE. This CDR3 is built from 14 residues. V gave up 4 bases and J gave up 7 bases, with 14 bases separating them. Using unique molecular identifiers, the investigators prepared the TCRbeta library. TCRdb re-called the PCR reads through MiXCR, storing one row per CDR3 protein. Of roughly 300,000 distinct CDR3 sequences listed, about 9.3% are singletons. The rearrangement uses TRBV5-6 and TRBJ1-4, with D maybe TRBD1 (5 bases). The sequenced sample was PBMCs from the stem cell graft donor, obtained from the stem cell graft. The sequence was obtained from a human donor who donated a stem cell graft to a child with acute lymphoblastic leukemia. The CDR3 DNA reads TGTGCCAGCAGCCTCCAGGGTAATCGTGAAAAACTGTTTTTT. Translation gives CASSLQGNREKLFF.